This T cell receptor beta chain appears in the sequencing data of a study of blood T cell repertoires in COVID-19. Study summary: Both acute and convalescent COVID-19 samples were obtained from the United States, Italy and Spain. T cells, B-cell-depleted T cells, or PBMCs provided the cDNA or gDNA that served as material.

This clone was seen a few times. How the authors handled the data: Estimates of nucleated cell counts were drawn from the amplification of reference gene primers. Assay: immunoSEQ multiplex PCR; the TCRdb copy retains only in-frame clones and omits some. Clonal size and the V and J genes are those of that table, whereas D and trimming came from the DNA. The sample carries 200,000 to 250,000 clones, 87% recorded once. The receptor was derived from a woman under 30 who had recovered from COVID-19. Input material: peripheral blood.

CDR3: CASSDDRGGSYNEQFF. CDR3 nucleotides: TGTGCCAGCAGTGACGACAGGGGGGGCTCCTACAATGAGCAGTTCTTC. The genes are TRBV25-1 and TRBJ2-1, with 9 nucleotides matching TRBD1. Germline CDR1 and CDR2: MGHDK and SYGVNS. V lost 3 bases to trimming and J lost 0 bases; unmatched junction nucleotides: 3. There are 16 residues in the CDR3.